The clone carrying this T cell receptor (beta chain) was observed at least ten times. No antigen is known for it. These data come from a study of post-analysis software for immune sequencing data. On the study more broadly: Both relapsing-remitting and secondary progressive multiple sclerosis featured among the disease courses, as did progressive-relapsing multiple sclerosis.

Study-level results: F measure grouped same-batch samples tightly together. Among four or five TRBV segments more frequent in patients than controls were TRBV5-6, TRBV5-1 and TRBV20-1. Among multiple sclerosis patients, normalized Chao1 diversity was significantly below that of controls.

The library was made from cDNA and included unique molecular identifiers. One entry per CDR3 protein results from TCRdb running MiXCR on the PCR reads. The sample lists some 240,000 distinct CDR3 sequences, 30% to 45% occurring once. The germline CDR1 and CDR2 sequences are SGHRS and YFSETQ. The CDR3 has 16 amino acids. V lost 6 bases, J lost 4 bases, and 6 bases stayed unmatched. The sequence came from a girl between 10 and 17 years old with multiple sclerosis. The sequenced sample consisted of blood. The J gene is TRBJ2-1, the V gene TRBV5-1; 14 positions agree with TRBD2. The CDR3 protein is CASKLGLAGGYNEQFF. The CDR3 DNA is TGCGCCAGCAAGCTTGGACTAGCGGGAGGTTACAATGAGCAGTTCTTC.